Sequencing of this T cell receptor (beta chain) was carried out in a study of T-cell memory formation after mild COVID-19. 5'RACE with constant-segment primers yielded barcoded, UMI-tagged TCR alpha and TCR beta cDNA libraries. Via MiXCR, TCRdb re-called the 5' RACE reads, giving one row per CDR3 protein. The table shows under 400,000 distinct CDR3 sequences, with 20% to 25% occurring only once. The CDR3 is 16 residues long. Trimming at V came to 5 bases and at J to 2 bases, leaving 10 bases not matched to a gene. Germline V gene data show CDR1 as SGHVS and CDR2 as FNYEAQ. This clonotype was obtained from an adult woman who had mild COVID-19 (a few samples of this study predate the infection). Cell type and time point are not known. The chain combines TRBV7-6 with TRBJ1-2; 8 nucleotides agree with TRBD1. The source material was PBMCs or a T cell subset sorted from them (not recorded which). CDR3 loop: CASSGADQGANYGYTF. The CDR3 nucleotides are TGTGCCAGCAGCGGGGCGGATCAGGGGGCAAACTATGGCTACACCTTC.